This TCR beta chain was sequenced in a study of T-cell reconstitution after alpha-beta-depleted transplantation in children. Study conclusions and caveats: After transplant, at about two months, alpha-beta T cells were reportedly derived from several hundred expanded graft clones.

With 5 bases clipped from V and 0 bases from J, the junction kept 7 bases outside the gene matches. The CDR3 runs to 15 residues. CDR1 and CDR2 from the germline V gene are MDHEN and SYDVKM. This clonotype was observed a few times. Its antigen remains unknown. The authors prepared the TCRbeta library with unique molecular identifiers. TCRdb itself ran the PCR reads through MiXCR, one entry per CDR3 protein. Altogether about 78,000 distinct CDR3 sequences are present, 14% being singletons, with the ten largest covering about 30%. The sequence derives from a male patient between 2 and 10 years old who had a stem cell transplant for acute lymphoblastic leukemia, so the T cells may come from the graft donor. This sequence joins TRBV28 and TRBJ2-7; 7 bases map to TRBD1. Sequences were derived from PBMCs, mostly from graft donor cells, sampled 180 days after TCRalphabeta/CD19-depleted stem cell transplant. CDR3 in amino acids: CASSPHRGHSYEQYF. The CDR3 nucleotides read TGTGCCAGCAGTCCGCACAGGGGACACTCCTACGAGCAGTACTTC.